This TCR beta chain is drawn from a study of early T cells in non-severe SARS-CoV-2 infection. The J segment lost 2 bases and the V segment lost 4 bases, leaving 4 bases of the junction unmatched. The CDR3 sequence is 14 residues long. Germline-derived CDR1 and CDR2 are SGHRS and YFSETQ. This clonotype was seen at least ten times. Separate cDNA molecules each had unique molecular identifiers attached to them. TCRdb re-analysed the 5' RACE reads in MiXCR, keeping a single row per CDR3 protein. The table shows tens of thousands of distinct CDR3 sequences, with around 12% occurring only once. The chain couples TRBV5-1 to TRBJ2-5, with 8 nucleotides matching TRBD1. The source material was whole blood. The receptor comes from an adult who was a healthcare worker with PCR-confirmed SARS-CoV-2 infection or an uninfected control (not recorded which). The CDR3 coding sequence is TGCGCCAGCAGCCCCGGGACAGGACAAGAGACCCAGTACTTC. Translation: CASSPGTGQETQYF.